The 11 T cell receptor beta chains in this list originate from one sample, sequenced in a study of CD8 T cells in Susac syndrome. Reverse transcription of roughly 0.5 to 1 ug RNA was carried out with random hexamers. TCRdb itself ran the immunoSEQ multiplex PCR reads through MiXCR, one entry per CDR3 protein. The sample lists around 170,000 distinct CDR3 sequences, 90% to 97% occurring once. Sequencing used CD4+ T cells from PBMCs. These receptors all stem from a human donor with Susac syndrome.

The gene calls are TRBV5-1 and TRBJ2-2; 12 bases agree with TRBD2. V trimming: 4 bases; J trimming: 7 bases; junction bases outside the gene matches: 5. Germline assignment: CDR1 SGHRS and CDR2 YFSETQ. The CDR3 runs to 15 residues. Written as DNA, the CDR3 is TGCGCCAGCAGCCGAGGACTAGCGGGGAGCGGGGAGCTGTTTTTT. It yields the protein CASSRGLAGSGELFF. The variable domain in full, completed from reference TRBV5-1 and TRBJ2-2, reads KAGVTQTPRYLIKTRGQQVTLSCSPISGHRSVSWYQQTPGQGLQFLFEYFSETQRNKGNFPGRFSGRQFSNSRSEMNVSTLELGDSALYLCASSRGLAGSGELFFGEGSRLTVL.

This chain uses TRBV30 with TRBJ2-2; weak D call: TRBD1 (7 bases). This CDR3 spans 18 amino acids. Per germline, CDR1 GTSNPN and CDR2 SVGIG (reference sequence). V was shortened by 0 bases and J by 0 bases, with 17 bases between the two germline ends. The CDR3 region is CAWSVGRGVAANTGELFF. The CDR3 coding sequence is TGTGCCTGGAGTGTCGGCAGGGGGGTAGCTGCGAACACCGGGGAGCTGTTTTTT.

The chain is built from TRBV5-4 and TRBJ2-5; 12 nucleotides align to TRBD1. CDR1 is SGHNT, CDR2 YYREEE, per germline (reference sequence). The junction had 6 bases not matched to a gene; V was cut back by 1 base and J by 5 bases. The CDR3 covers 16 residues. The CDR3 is CASSLSGTGGLETQYF. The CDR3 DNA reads TGTGCCAGCAGCTTGTCTGGGACAGGGGGCCTGGAGACCCAGTACTTC.

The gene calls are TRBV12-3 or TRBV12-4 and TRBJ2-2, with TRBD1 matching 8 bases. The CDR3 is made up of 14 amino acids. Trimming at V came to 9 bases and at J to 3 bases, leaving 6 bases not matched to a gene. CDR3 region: CASSYRGDTGELFF. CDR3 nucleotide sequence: TGTGCCAGTAGCTACAGGGGGGACACCGGGGAGCTGTTTTTT.

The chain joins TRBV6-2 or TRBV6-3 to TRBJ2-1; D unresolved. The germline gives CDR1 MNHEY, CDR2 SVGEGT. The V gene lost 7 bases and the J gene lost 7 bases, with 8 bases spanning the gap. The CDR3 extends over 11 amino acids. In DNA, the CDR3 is TGTGCCAGCACCGAGATGAATGAGCAGTTCTTC. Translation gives CASTEMNEQFF.

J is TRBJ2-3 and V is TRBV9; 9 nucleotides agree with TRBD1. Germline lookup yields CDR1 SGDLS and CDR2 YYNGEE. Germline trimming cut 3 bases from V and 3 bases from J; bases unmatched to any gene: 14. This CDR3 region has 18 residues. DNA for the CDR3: TGTGCCAGCAGCGAACCCGAACCCGGGACAGGGAGAACAGATACGCAGTATTTT. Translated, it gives CASSEPEPGTGRTDTQYF.

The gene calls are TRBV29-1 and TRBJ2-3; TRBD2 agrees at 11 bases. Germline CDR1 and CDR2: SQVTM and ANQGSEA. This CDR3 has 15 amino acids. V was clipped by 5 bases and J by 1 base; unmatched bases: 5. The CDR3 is CSVTGTSGGTDTQYF. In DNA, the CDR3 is TGCAGCGTTACGGGGACTAGCGGAGGCACAGATACGCAGTATTTT.

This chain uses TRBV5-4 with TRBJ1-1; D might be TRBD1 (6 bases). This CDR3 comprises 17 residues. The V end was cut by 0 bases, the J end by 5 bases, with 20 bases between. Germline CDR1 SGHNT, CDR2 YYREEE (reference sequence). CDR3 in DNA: TGTGCCAGCAGCTTGGATCTATCGACAGGAGGGAGTACTGAAGCTTTCTTT. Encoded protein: CASSLDLSTGGSTEAFF.

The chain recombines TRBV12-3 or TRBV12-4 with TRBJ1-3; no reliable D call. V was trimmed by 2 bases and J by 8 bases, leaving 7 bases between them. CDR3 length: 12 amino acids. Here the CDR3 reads CASSLWRDTIYF. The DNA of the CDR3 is TGTGCCAGCAGTTTATGGCGAGACACCATATATTTT.

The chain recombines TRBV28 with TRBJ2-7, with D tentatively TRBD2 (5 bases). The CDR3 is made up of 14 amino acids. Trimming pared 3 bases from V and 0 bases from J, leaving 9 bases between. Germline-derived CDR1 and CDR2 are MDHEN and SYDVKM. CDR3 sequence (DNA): TGTGCCAGCAGTTTCCAGCGGAACTCCTACGAGCAGTACTTC. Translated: CASSFQRNSYEQYF.

This CDR3 is CASSPTGVEKLFF. The CDR3 coding sequence is TGTGCCAGCAGTCCAACAGGGGTTGAAAAACTGTTTTTT. The rearrangement links TRBV7-9 to TRBJ1-4; 7 positions agree with TRBD1. Germline CDR1 is SEHNR and CDR2 is FQNEAQ (reference sequence). With V trimmed by 6 bases and J by 7 bases, 5 bases remained unmatched. The length of the CDR3 is 13 residues.